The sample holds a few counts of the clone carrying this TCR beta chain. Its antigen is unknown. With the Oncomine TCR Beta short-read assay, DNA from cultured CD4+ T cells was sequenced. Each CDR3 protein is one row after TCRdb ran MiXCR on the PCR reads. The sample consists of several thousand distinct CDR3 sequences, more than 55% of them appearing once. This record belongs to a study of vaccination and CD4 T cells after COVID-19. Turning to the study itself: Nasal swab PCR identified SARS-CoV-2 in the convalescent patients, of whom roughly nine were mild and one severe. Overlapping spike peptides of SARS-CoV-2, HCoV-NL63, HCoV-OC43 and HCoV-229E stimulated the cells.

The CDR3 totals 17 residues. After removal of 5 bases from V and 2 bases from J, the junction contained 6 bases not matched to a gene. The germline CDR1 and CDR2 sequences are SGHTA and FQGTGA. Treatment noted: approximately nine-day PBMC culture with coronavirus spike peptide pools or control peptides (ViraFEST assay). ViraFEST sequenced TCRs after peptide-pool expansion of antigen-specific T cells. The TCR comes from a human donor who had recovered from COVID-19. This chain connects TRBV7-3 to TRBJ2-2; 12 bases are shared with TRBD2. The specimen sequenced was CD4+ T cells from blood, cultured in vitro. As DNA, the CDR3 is TGTGCCAGCAGCGCTGGACTAGCGGGACTTAACACCGGGGAGCTGTTTTTT. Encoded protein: CASSAGLAGLNTGELFF. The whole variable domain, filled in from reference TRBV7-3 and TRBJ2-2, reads GAGVSQTPSNKVTEKGKYVELRCDPISGHTALYWYRQSLGQGPEFLIYFQGTGAADDSGLPNDRFFAVRPEGSVSTLKIQRTERGDSAVYLCASSAGLAGLNTGELFFGEGSRLTVL.